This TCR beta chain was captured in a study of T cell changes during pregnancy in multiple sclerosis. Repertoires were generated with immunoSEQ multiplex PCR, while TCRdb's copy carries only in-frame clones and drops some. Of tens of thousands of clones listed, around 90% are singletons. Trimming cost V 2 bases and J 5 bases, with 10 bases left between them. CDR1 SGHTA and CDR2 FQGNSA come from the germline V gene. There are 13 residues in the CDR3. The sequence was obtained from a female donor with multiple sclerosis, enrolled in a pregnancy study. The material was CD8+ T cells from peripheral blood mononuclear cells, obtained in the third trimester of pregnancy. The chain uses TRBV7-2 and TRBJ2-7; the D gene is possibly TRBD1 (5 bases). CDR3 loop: CASSLPPRDEQYF. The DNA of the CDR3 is TGTGCCAGCAGCTTACCCCCCAGGGACGAGCAGTACTTC.